This T cell receptor (beta chain) came from a study of human thymus T cells (dated by TCRdb to the early 2020s). A note on the overall study: The study used roughly 8 infant thymus samples plus four related peripheral blood samples to characterize TCR alpha and beta repertoires. The infant donors were about 6 to 244 days old, and the cohort included about 6 males and two females.

Using the immunoSEQ multiplex PCR assay, the TCRB and TCRAD loci were amplified from a standardized quantity of quality-controlled genomic DNA. Amplicons spanned the V(D)J region at a length sufficient to cover the CDR3 and identify V and J genes. The amplicons were sequenced on an Illumina platform via the commercial immunoSEQ service. The authors' analysis ran thus. Primer bias and sequencing errors were corrected using previously described methods, and TCRAD and TCRB definitions followed the IMGT database. The repertoires were analysed using immunoSEQ Analyzer 3.0 and VDJTools for basic statistics, V/J segment usage, diversity estimates, rarefaction and pairwise overlap. To estimate diversity, the Chao1, ChaoE, Efron-Thisted, Shannon and inverse Simpson indices were applied, and diversity was also estimated on datasets down-sampled to the smallest sample. Repertoire overlap used strict matching of CDR3 nucleotide sequence, V gene and J gene, with Jaccard-based multidimensional scaling clustering. Imported from immuneACCESS, the table was reduced by TCRdb to in-frame sequences with V and J called. These copies leave out some clones; in studies compared against another copy, an unresolved V gene accounts for under half, and the cause of the remainder is not known. V and J calls and clone size come straight from that table; D and trimming were deduced from the DNA. For this sample the table gives fewer than 85,000 clones, of which 85% to 95% were detected only once. Approximately 0.032% of the sample belongs to the ten largest clones.

Study-wide findings and limitations: The related research reported highly overlapping thymic TCR repertoires among unrelated individuals. V and J gene segment usage appeared biased in both thymic and peripheral blood repertoires. On average, roughly 850,000 unique TCRB clonotypes were obtained from thymus samples, compared with approximately 80,000 from blood samples.

CDR1 and CDR2 are drawn from the germline V gene: MGHRA, YSYEKL. Between the V and J ends, shortened by 3 bases and 3 bases respectively, the junction contains 17 bases. The CDR3 measures 17 amino acids from cysteine to phenylalanine. The only DNA kept is the CDR3, 51 bases in frame from the first base. Thymus tissue was collected as surgical resects that were removed during corrective cardiac surgery. Donors were immunologically healthy infants undergoing open corrective cardiac surgery for congenital heart defects in Finland. Thymocytes were released mechanically from tissue and stored at -70 °C as pellets of roughly 8.5-32 million cells. A QIAsymphony instrument was used to extract genomic DNA from frozen cell pellets. Worth noting for this clone: Which antigen it targets is not known. No base-level quality is on record; no much larger clone is a single base apart.

This chain is built from TRBV4-1 and TRBJ2-2, with the D call perhaps TRBD1 or TRBD2, each one matching 5 bases. The specimen sequenced was thymus tissue. The origin of this receptor is a girl under two years old with a congenital heart defect but otherwise immunologically healthy. The nucleotide sequence reads TGCGCCAGCAGCCACCTAAGCCCGGGACGGGACACCGGGGAGCTGTTTTTT. The resulting protein is CASSHLSPGRDTGELFF.